What follows describes a single T cell receptor (beta chain). Its antigen remains unidentified. This sample was included in a study of cytomegalovirus exposure and HLA in healthy donors. About the study: Of the donors genotyped, several hundred in all, around 76% fell in the Caucasian-associated ancestry cluster.

Notes on the study in general: One cluster of highly shared sequence variants probably arose as a sequencing artifact.

A multiplex PCR was run with 60 Vbeta primers and 13 Jbeta primers. Clones were sequenced by immunoSEQ multiplex PCR, and TCRdb holds only the in-frame ones, with some missing. The data show some 130,000 clones, roughly 77% seen once. Healthy bone marrow donors made up the donor group. Germline CDR1 reads SGDLS; CDR2 reads YYNGEE. After removal of 0 bases from V and 3 bases from J, the junction contained 12 bases not matched to a gene. This CDR3 comprises 19 residues. This rearrangement joins TRBV9 to TRBJ1-1; 12 nucleotides match TRBD1. This receptor was identified in a woman aged 40 to 49 in good health and CMV-seropositive. Sequencing was carried out using PBMCs. The CDR3, as DNA: TGTGCCAGCAGCGTAGACCCGCTGGGGACAGGGGGCGCGTACACTGAAGCTTTCTTT. Translation: CASSVDPLGTGGAYTEAFF.